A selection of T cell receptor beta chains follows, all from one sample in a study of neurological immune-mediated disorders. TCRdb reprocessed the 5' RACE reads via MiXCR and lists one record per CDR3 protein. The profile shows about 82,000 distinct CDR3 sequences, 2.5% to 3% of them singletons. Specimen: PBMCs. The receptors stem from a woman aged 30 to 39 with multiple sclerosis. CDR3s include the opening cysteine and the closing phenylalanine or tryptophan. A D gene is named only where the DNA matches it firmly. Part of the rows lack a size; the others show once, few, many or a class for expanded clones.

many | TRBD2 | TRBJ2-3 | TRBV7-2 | TGTGCCAGCAGCTTAGGCCGCGGGAGCTCCAGCACAGATACGCAGTATTTT | CASSLGRGSSSTDTQYF
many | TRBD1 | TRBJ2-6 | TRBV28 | TGTGCCAGCGGGACGAGGGGGCCTGGGGCCAACGTCCTGACTTTC | CASGTRGPGANVLTF
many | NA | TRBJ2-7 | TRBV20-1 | TGCAGTGCTCCCCGTGGTCGCGAGCAGTACTTC | CSAPRGREQYF
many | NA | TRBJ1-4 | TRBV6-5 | TGTGCCAGCAGTTACTATCTGTTTTTT | CASSYYLFF
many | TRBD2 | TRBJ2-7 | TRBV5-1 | TGCGCCAGCACCCGGGGAGGGTCCTACGAGCAGTACTTC | CASTRGGSYEQYF
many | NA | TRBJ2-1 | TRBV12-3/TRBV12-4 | TGTGCCAGCAGTTGGTACAATGAGCAGTTCTTC | CASSWYNEQFF
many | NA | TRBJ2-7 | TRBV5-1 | TGCGCCAGCAGCTTAACAAGCCTCTCGTACGAGCAGTACTTC | CASSLTSLSYEQYF
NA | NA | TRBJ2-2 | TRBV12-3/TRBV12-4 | TGTGCCAGCAGTTTGGGGCTAGCGCAGACCGGGGAGCTGTTTTTT | CASSLGLAQTGELFF
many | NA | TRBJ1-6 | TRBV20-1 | TGCAGTGCTAGTACCCTCGTTGGGGCGTATAATTCACCCCTCCACTTT | CSASTLVGAYNSPLHF
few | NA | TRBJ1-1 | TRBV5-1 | TGCGCCAGCAGCGTAAACTCGGGACAAGTTAACACTGAAGCTTTCTTT | CASSVNSGQVNTEAFF
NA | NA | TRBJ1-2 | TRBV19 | TGTGCCAGTAGTATAGGAGTAAGTGGCTACACCTTC | CASSIGVSGYTF
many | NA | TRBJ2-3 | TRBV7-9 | TGTGCCAGCAGACACACAGATACGCAGTATTTT | CASRHTDTQYF
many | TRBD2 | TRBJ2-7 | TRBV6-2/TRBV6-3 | TGTGCCAGCAGTTATCCGGGACTAGCGGTCTACGAGCAGTACTTC | CASSYPGLAVYEQYF
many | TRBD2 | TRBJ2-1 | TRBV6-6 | TGTGCCAGCGGAGGGGCGGGAGTTGGCGGCGATGAGCAGTTCTTC | CASGGAGVGGDEQFF
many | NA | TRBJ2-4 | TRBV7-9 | TGTGCCAGCAGCCTCATCGGCGGAGTAGCCAAAAACATTCAGTACTTC | CASSLIGGVAKNIQYF
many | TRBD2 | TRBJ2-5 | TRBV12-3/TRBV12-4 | TGTGCCAGCAGTTTAACTAGCGGGAGGGGAGAGACCCAGTACTTC | CASSLTSGRGETQYF
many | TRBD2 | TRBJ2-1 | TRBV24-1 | TGTGCCACCAGTGACGCGACTAGCGGTTACAATGAGCAGTTCTTC | CATSDATSGYNEQFF
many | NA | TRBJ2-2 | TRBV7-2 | TGTGCCAGCAGCTTAGTGCATCGGGGGGAGCTGTTTTTT | CASSLVHRGELFF
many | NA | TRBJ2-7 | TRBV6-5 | TGTGCCAGCGGGGAGGGGGGCTACGAGCAGTACTTC | CASGEGGYEQYF
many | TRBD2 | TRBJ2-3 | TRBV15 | TGTGCCACCAGCAGAGAGCTAGCGGGGACCACAGATACGCAGTATTTT | CATSRELAGTTDTQYF
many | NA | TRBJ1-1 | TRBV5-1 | TGCGCCAGTGCAAGTGGAACTGAAGCTTTCTTT | CASASGTEAFF
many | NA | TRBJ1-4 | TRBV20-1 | TGCAGTGCTAGAGGGGGACCGCCGTTGTACGATGAAAAACTGTTTTTT | CSARGGPPLYDEKLFF
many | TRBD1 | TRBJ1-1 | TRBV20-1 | TGCAGTGCTCGGCGGACAGGACGGGACACTGAAGCTTTCTTT | CSARRTGRDTEAFF
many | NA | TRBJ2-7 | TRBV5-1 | TGCGCCAGCAGCTCATCACAGGTCTCCTACGAGCAGTACTTC | CASSSSQVSYEQYF
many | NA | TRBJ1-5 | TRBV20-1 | TGCAGTGCCCAGGACAGTCTAAATCAGCCCCAGCATTTT | CSAQDSLNQPQHF
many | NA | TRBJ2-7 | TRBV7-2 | TGTGCCAGCAGTACATCCTCCTACGAGCAGTACTTC | CASSTSSYEQYF
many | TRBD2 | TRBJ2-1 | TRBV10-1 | TGCGCCAGCAGTGAAAGCGGGAGGGGGATAGATGAGCAGTTCTTC | CASSESGRGIDEQFF
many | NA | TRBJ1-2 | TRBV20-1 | TGCAGTGCTAGTTTTCAGAACTATGGCTACACCTTC | CSASFQNYGYTF
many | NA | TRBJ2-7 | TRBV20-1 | TGCAGTGCTCCTCGGGACTTTGCCTACGAGCAGTACTTC | CSAPRDFAYEQYF
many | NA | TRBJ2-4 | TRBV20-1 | TGCAGTGCCCAACCCCATGGGCTAGCAAGTAACATTCAGTACTTC | CSAQPHGLASNIQYF
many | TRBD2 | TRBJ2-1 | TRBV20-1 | TGCAGTGCTAGAGATGTACTAGCGGAGAGCTCCTACAATGAGCAGTTCTTC | CSARDVLAESSYNEQFF
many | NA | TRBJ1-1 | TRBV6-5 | TGTGCCAGCAGTTACCCCTTCCCGGGGGAGGACACTGAAGCTTTCTTT | CASSYPFPGEDTEAFF
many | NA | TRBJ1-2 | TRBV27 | TGTGCCAGCAGTTTGCAGGGTCCCTCTAACTATGGCTACACCTTC | CASSLQGPSNYGYTF
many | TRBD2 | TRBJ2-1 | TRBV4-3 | TGCGCCAGCAGCCAAGTATCGGGCGGAGTCAGCGGGAAAGAGCAGTTCTTC | CASSQVSGGVSGKEQFF
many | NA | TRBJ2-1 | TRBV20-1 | TGCAGGGTGGACTCCCGTGGAAACCATGAGCAGTTCTTC | CRVDSRGNHEQFF
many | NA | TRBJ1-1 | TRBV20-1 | TGCAGTGCTAGATCGGGTCCGGGGTCAAACACTGAAGCTTTCTTT | CSARSGPGSNTEAFF
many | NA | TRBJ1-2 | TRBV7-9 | TGTGCCAGCAGCCAAGACGGACTCTATGGCTACACCTTC | CASSQDGLYGYTF
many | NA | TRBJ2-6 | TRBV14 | TGTGCCAGCAGCCAAGGGGACGCACGCTACTCTGGGGCCAACGTCCTGACTTTC | CASSQGDARYSGANVLTF
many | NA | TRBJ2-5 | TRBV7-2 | TGTGCCAGCAGCTTACGTTTGCAGGGGGAGACCCAGTACTTC | CASSLRLQGETQYF
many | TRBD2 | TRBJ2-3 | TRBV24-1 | TGTGCCACCAGTGAGTTAGCGGGAGGGACAGATACGCAGTATTTT | CATSELAGGTDTQYF
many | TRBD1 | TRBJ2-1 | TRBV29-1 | TGCAGCGTTCAGACAGGGGGCATCGCAAATGAGCAGTTCTTC | CSVQTGGIANEQFF
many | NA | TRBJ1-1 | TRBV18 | TGTGCCAGCTCCCTGGACAGAAATGGAAACACTGAAGCTTTCTTT | CASSLDRNGNTEAFF
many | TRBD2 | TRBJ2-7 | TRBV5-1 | TGCGCCAGCAGCTTGGACGGACTAGTTATCTTC | CASSLDGLVIF
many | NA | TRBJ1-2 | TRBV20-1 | TGCAGTGCTAGAGATAGCCGGAGGGACTATGGCTACACCTTC | CSARDSRRDYGYTF
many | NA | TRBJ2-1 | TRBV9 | TGTGCCAGCAGCGTAGGACCAGACAATGAGCAGTTCTTC | CASSVGPDNEQFF
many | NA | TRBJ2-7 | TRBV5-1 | TGCGCCAGCAGCCCTCAAACAGGGTACGAGCAGTACTTC | CASSPQTGYEQYF
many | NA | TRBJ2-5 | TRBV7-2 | TGTGCCAGCAGCACCTCTGGGACACCGTACCAAGAGACCCAGTACTTC | CASSTSGTPYQETQYF
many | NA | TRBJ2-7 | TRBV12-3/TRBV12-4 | TGTGCCAGTCTTAGCGGACTGAGCTCCTACGAGCAGTACTTC | CASLSGLSSYEQYF
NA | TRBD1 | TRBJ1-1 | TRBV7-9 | TGTGCCAGCAGCCCAGCCGGGACAGGATGGACTGAAGCTTTCTTT | CASSPAGTGWTEAFF
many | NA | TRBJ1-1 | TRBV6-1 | TGTGCCAGCAGTGAGGGGGATATGAACACTGAAGCTTTCTTT | CASSEGDMNTEAFF
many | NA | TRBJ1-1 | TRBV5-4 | TGTGCCAGCAGCCCGGTGGACAGATGGACTGAAGCTTTCTTT | CASSPVDRWTEAFF
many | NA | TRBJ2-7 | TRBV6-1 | TGTGCCAGCAGTGATTACGAGCAGTACTTC | CASSDYEQYF
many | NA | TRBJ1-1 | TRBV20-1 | TGCAGTGTTACCGGACACCTAGCTGAAGCTTTCTTT | CSVTGHLAEAFF